A single sample is the source of the 27 T cell receptor beta chains below, sequenced in a study of regulatory T cells in long-lasting Graves disease. Time point indicated: newly diagnosed GD, antithyroid drugs for less than 3 months. After RNA was extracted from PBMCs, the TCR library was made from it. Assembly of TCR beta libraries relied on iRepertoire HTBI primers together with Arm-PCR of CDR3 regions. MiXCR, run by TCRdb on the multiplex PCR reads, gives a single entry per CDR3 protein. The sample consists of fewer than 450,000 distinct CDR3 sequences, about 15% of them appearing once. This sample was also put to use in a study of T cells in Graves' hyperthyroidism and ophthalmopathy.

This specimen consisted of peripheral blood mononuclear cells (PBMCs), obtained at new diagnosis, from a patient treated with antithyroid drugs. Source of these receptors: a woman aged 40 to 50 with Graves disease.

The chain employs TRBV7-9 and TRBJ2-3, with 8 nucleotides matching TRBD1. The length of the CDR3 is 15 residues. The trim removed 5 bases at V and 6 bases at J, leaving 10 bases unmatched. The germline V gene encodes CDR1 SEHNR and CDR2 FQNEAQ (reference sequence). The CDR3 DNA reads TGTGCCAGCAGCACCAGACAGGGGACATCGGATACGCAGTATTTT. Translating it yields CASSTRQGTSDTQYF.

Ten or more counts support this clonotype. The chain recombines TRBV5-8 with TRBJ2-5; 7 positions match TRBD1. J lost 1 base, V lost 4 bases, and 7 bases had no gene match. The CDR3 spans 15 residues. Germline V gene lookup returns CDR1 SGHTS and CDR2 YDEGEE. CDR3: CASSHRGTAQETQYF. CDR3 sequence (DNA): TGTGCCAGCAGCCATCGAGGGACAGCCCAAGAGACCCAGTACTTC.

On this clonotype: A much larger clone is a single base away; this may be a read error. This CDR3 is CASSVKLGNSYNEQFF. CDR3 nucleotides: TGTGCCAGTAGTGTTAAGTTGGGGAACTCCTACAATGAGCAGTTCTTC. V usage is TRBV19 and J usage is TRBJ2-1; D is unclear. Germline assignment: CDR1 LNHDA and CDR2 SQIVND (reference sequence). The germline V and J ends were trimmed by 5 bases and 0 bases, with 14 bases remaining between them. The CDR3 has 16 residues.

The gene calls are TRBV20-1 and TRBJ2-1; TRBD2 agrees at 10 bases. The J segment lost 8 bases and the V segment lost 6 bases, leaving 10 bases of the junction unmatched. The CDR3 has 14 amino acids. CDR1 and CDR2 (germline): DFQATT, SNEGSKA (reference sequence). For the CDR3, the DNA is TGCAGTGCAAACCAGCGGGAGGGCATATATGAGCAGTTCTTC. It translates to CSANQREGIYEQFF.

This rearrangement joins TRBV13 to TRBJ2-7, with 8 bases identical to TRBD2. V was pared by 4 bases and J by 0 bases, with 5 bases of the junction left unmatched. CDR1 PRHDT and CDR2 FYEKMQ come from the germline V gene (reference sequence). CDR3 length: 15 residues. In nucleotides, the CDR3 is TGTGCCAGCAGCTGGAGCGGGACTAGCTCCTACGAGCAGTACTTC. This sequence encodes CASSWSGTSSYEQYF.

This clonotype was seen a handful of times. J is TRBJ2-2 and V is TRBV29-1; 7 nucleotides agree with TRBD2. Germline CDR1 and CDR2: SQVTM and ANQGSEA. The CDR3 is 14 amino acids. J lost 0 bases, V lost 6 bases, and 4 bases had no gene match. The CDR3 region has the DNA TGCAGCGTGCGCAGCGGGGCGAACACCGGGGAGCTGTTTTTT. Protein sequence: CSVRSGANTGELFF.

The chain couples TRBV28 to TRBJ2-1; 14 nucleotides align to TRBD2. V lost 1 base, J lost 8 bases, and 4 bases stayed unmatched. This CDR3 contains 16 residues. CDR1 is MDHEN, CDR2 SYDVKM, per germline. The CDR3 sequence: CASSLYGTSGSYEQFF. The CDR3 coding sequence is TGTGCCAGCAGTTTATATGGGACTAGCGGGAGCTATGAGCAGTTCTTC.

There are a few counts of this clonotype. This rearrangement joins TRBV19 to TRBJ2-1, with D possibly matching TRBD2 (6 bases). The CDR3 has 16 residues. The germline V gene has CDR1 LNHDA and CDR2 SQIVND (reference sequence). V shed 2 bases and J shed 0 bases, with 11 bases lying between them. The CDR3 protein is CASSISGLSSYNEQFF. CDR3 coding DNA: TGTGCCAGTAGTATAAGCGGGCTGAGCTCCTACAATGAGCAGTTCTTC.

This clonotype was seen ten or more times. This chain joins TRBV11-2 and TRBJ2-5; D possibly matches TRBD1 or TRBD2 (5 bases each). V lost 3 bases to trimming and J lost 4 bases, with 9 bases between them. The CDR3 has 13 amino acids. Germline CDR1 reads SGHAT; CDR2 reads FQNNGV. The DNA of the CDR3 is TGTGCCAGCAGCTTCCATGGGGGAGAGACCCAGTACTTC. It is translated as CASSFHGGETQYF.

This clonotype was seen at least ten times. This chain joins TRBV11-2 and TRBJ2-7; the D is unclear. V was trimmed by 3 bases and J by 6 bases, leaving 6 bases between them. CDR3 length: 11 amino acids. Germline-derived CDR1 and CDR2 are SGHAT and FQNNGV. The CDR3 loop is CASSFGPEQYF. DNA for the CDR3: TGTGCCAGCAGCTTCGGCCCCGAGCAGTACTTC.

This clonotype came up many times. The chain is built from TRBV11-2 and TRBJ2-1; TRBD2 aligns across 10 bases. This CDR3 has 16 amino acids. V lost 6 bases, J lost 3 bases, and 8 bases stayed unmatched. CDR1 and CDR2 from the germline V gene are SGHAT and FQNNGV. In nucleotides, the CDR3 is TGTGCCAGCAGAGCAGCCAGCGGGAGGGACTACAATGAGCAGTTCTTC. This translates into CASRAASGRDYNEQFF.

This clonotype was counted at least ten times. The genes are TRBV7-8 and TRBJ2-2; D is unclear. Germline V lookup: CDR1 SGHVS, CDR2 FQNEAQ. V lost 1 base and J 4 bases, leaving 13 bases between the germline ends. This CDR3 has 16 amino acids. The CDR3 nucleotides read TGTGCCAGCAGCTTAGAAGCATCTGGGATCACCGGGGAGCTGTTTTTT. Its protein product is CASSLEASGITGELFF.

This clonotype was found many times. V and J are TRBV27 and TRBJ2-7; unclear D gene. The CDR3 is made up of 10 amino acids. Germline CDR1 is MNHEY and CDR2 is SMNVEV (reference sequence). Trimming removed 7 bases from V and 3 bases from J, with 4 bases in between. The CDR3 protein is CASKFYEQYF. DNA for the CDR3: TGTGCCAGCAAATTCTACGAGCAGTACTTC.

This clonotype was counted many times. The rearrangement uses TRBV20-1 and TRBJ2-1, with D perhaps matching TRBD1 or TRBD2 (6 bases each). Germline assignment: CDR1 DFQATT and CDR2 SNEGSKA (reference sequence). V was pared by 4 bases and J by 8 bases, with 24 bases between. CDR3 length equals 16 residues. The CDR3 loop is CSATPPGMAGGHEQFF. The DNA for the CDR3 is TGCAGTGCTACCCCCCCGGGGATGGCTGGGGGGCATGAGCAGTTCTTC.

This clonotype appeared many times. This chain joins TRBV2 and TRBJ2-6; D uncertain. The CDR3 extends over 17 amino acids. Looked up from germline, CDR1 is SNHLY and CDR2 is FYNNEI. Trimming left V 2 bases short and J 0 bases short, with 11 bases between. The CDR3 coding sequence is TGTGCCAGCAGTGAACGGATTGAGAGCTCTGGGGCCAACGTCCTGACTTTC. This gives the protein CASSERIESSGANVLTF. Full variable domain (missing parts from reference TRBV2 and TRBJ2-6): EPEVTQTPSHQVTQMGQEVILRCVPISNHLYFYWYRQILGQKVEFLVSFYNNEISEKSEIFDDQFSVERPDGSNFTLKIRSTKLEDSAMYFCASSERIESSGANVLTFGAGSRLTVL.

CDR3 sequence: CASTWGGNTEAFF. The DNA of the CDR3 is TGTGCCAGCACCTGGGGCGGGAACACTGAAGCTTTCTTT. The chain is built from TRBV11-3 and TRBJ1-1; possibly TRBD1 for D (5 bases). Germline CDR1 reads SGHNT; CDR2 reads YENEEA. V shed 7 bases and J shed 1 base, with 10 bases lying between them. The CDR3 has 13 residues.

This chain connects TRBV29-1 to TRBJ2-1, with a weak D call TRBD2 (6 bases). CDR1 and CDR2 (germline): SQVTM, ANQGSEA. The CDR3 runs to 13 residues. The germline V and J ends were trimmed by 4 bases and 1 base, with 8 bases remaining between them. This chain's CDR3 is CSVVLASYNEQFF. CDR3 coding DNA: TGCAGCGTTGTCCTAGCGTCCTACAATGAGCAGTTCTTC.

This clonotype was detected only a few times. The chain has TRBV15 and TRBJ2-1; 8 nucleotides align to TRBD2. V dropped 1 base and J dropped 6; count of bases not matched to a gene: 8. This CDR3 spans 16 amino acids. Germline-derived CDR1 and CDR2 are LNHNV and YYDKDF (reference sequence). In DNA, the CDR3 is TGTGCCACCAGCAGAGCCTCAAGCGGGGGTTTCAATGAGCAGTTCTTC. Protein: CATSRASSGGFNEQFF. Full variable domain (rest looked up from reference TRBV15 and TRBJ2-1): DAMVIQNPRYQVTQFGKPVTLSCSQTLNHNVMYWYQQKSSQAPKLLFHYYDKDFNNEADTPDNFQSRRPNTSFCFLDIRSPGLGDTAMYLCATSRASSGGFNEQFFGPGTRLTVL.

The chain combines TRBV6-2 or TRBV6-3 with TRBJ1-1; TRBD1 agrees at 7 bases. The CDR3 sequence is 16 residues long. In germline, CDR1 is MNHEY, CDR2 SVGEGT. With V trimmed by 1 base and J by 6 bases, 11 bases remained unmatched. The CDR3 sequence is CASSYWTGPDPPEAFF. The CDR3 nucleotides are TGTGCCAGCAGTTACTGGACAGGCCCGGACCCCCCTGAAGCTTTCTTT.

This clonotype appeared many times. The chain joins TRBV4-1 to TRBJ2-7; 7 bases are a match to TRBD2. Trimming took 0 bases from V and 1 from J; bases not matched to a gene: 9. The length of the CDR3 is 17 residues. The germline gives CDR1 MGHRA, CDR2 YSYEKL. CDR3 protein: CASSQEGTAGRSYEQYF. Written as DNA, the CDR3 is TGCGCCAGCAGCCAAGAGGGTACAGCGGGACGATCCTACGAGCAGTACTTC.

A few counts support this clonotype. This sequence joins TRBV29-1 and TRBJ2-7; a weak D match, TRBD2 (6 bases). This CDR3 is 13 amino acids long. V was pared by 0 bases and J by 6 bases, with 12 bases between. Germline V gene sequence: CDR1 SQVTM, CDR2 ANQGSEA. The CDR3 DNA reads TGCAGCGTTGAAGATGCCGGGGGTTCCGAGCAGTACTTC. This encodes CSVEDAGGSEQYF.

The chain links TRBV7-6 to TRBJ2-1; the match to TRBD2 covers 14 bases. The CDR3 totals 18 residues. V was clipped by 5 bases and J by 2 bases; unmatched bases: 8. CDR1 is SGHVS and CDR2 is FNYEAQ in the germline V gene. The CDR3 nucleotides are TGTGCCAGCAGCCCCCGGACTAGCGGGAGGATAACCTACAATGAGCAGTTCTTC. The encoded protein is CASSPRTSGRITYNEQFF.

The chain recombines TRBV5-1 with TRBJ2-7, with 8 bases aligning to TRBD2. CDR1 SGHRS and CDR2 YFSETQ come from the germline V gene. This CDR3 contains 14 residues. J lost 3 bases, V lost 1 base, and 3 bases had no gene match. The CDR3 reads CASSLTSGGYEQYF. Here the CDR3 DNA reads TGCGCCAGCAGCTTGACTAGCGGAGGCTACGAGCAGTACTTC.

The gene calls are TRBV25-1 and TRBJ2-5; the D gene could be TRBD1 or TRBD2 (5 bases each). The V end lost 0 bases, the J end lost 3 bases, and 8 bases lay between the germline ends. The CDR3 contains 14 residues. In germline, CDR1 is MGHDK, CDR2 SYGVNS. CDR3 in DNA: TGTGCCAGCAGTGAATACCAGGGAGAAGAGACCCAGTACTTC. This sequence encodes CASSEYQGEETQYF.

The table lists this clonotype with a few counts. This chain connects TRBV5-5 to TRBJ1-1, with TRBD1 identical over 7 bases. V was clipped by 0 bases and J by 8 bases; unmatched bases: 7. The CDR3 totals 14 residues. CDR1 is SGHKS and CDR2 is YYEKEE in the germline V gene (reference sequence). As DNA, the CDR3 is TGTGCCAGCAGCTTGGCGACAGGGCCATGGGAAGCTTTCTTT. Protein product: CASSLATGPWEAFF.

The table lists this clonotype with many counts. One junction end disagrees with the germline gene, perhaps due to a read error. The genes are TRBV7-8 and TRBJ1-2; TRBD1 matches 7 bases. Germline loops: CDR1 SGHVS, CDR2 FQNEAQ. CDR3 size: 14 residues. The CDR3: CASSRRGQGNRLDF. The CDR3 DNA reads TGTGCCAGCAGCCGGAGGGGGCAGGGGAATCGACTTGATTTC.

This clonotype was recorded many times. The J gene is TRBJ2-6, the V gene TRBV10-3, with no clear D. From germline, CDR1 is ENHRY and CDR2 SYGVKD. V lost 4 bases, J lost 0 bases, and 4 bases lay in between. The CDR3 is made up of 14 amino acids. The CDR3 DNA follows: TGTGCCATCAGTGGGGACTCTGGGGCCAACGTCCTGACTTTC. It yields the protein CAISGDSGANVLTF.